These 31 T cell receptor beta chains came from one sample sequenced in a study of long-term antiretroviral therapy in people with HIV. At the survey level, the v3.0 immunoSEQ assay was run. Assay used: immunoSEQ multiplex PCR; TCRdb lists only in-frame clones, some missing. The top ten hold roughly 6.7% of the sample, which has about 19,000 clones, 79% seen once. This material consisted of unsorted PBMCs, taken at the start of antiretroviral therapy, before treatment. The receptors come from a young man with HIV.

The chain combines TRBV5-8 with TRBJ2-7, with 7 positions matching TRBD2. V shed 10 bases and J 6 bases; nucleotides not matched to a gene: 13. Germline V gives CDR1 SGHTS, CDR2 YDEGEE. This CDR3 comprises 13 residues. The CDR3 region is CAHGGGREGEQYF. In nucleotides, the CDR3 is TGTGCCCACGGGGGTGGCAGGGAGGGCGAGCAGTACTTC. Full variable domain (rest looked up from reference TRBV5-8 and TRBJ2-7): EAGVTQSPTHLIKTRGQQATLRCSPISGHTSVYWYQQALGLGLQFLLWYDEGEERNRGNFPPRFSGRQFPNYSSELNVNALELEDSALYLCAHGGGREGEQYFGPGTRLTVT.

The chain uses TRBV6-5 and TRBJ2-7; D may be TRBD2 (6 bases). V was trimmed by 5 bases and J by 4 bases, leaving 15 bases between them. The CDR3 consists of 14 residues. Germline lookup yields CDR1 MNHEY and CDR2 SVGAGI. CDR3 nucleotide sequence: TGTGCCAGCAGTAAACGGGACTCCTCGTACGAGCAGTACTTC. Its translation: CASSKRDSSYEQYF.

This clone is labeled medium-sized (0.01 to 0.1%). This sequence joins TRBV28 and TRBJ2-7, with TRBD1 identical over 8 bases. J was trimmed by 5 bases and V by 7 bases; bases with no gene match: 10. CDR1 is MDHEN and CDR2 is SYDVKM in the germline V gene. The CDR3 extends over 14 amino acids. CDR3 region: CASTLDRAENEQYF. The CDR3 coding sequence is TGTGCCAGCACCCTGGACAGGGCGGAGAACGAGCAGTACTTC.

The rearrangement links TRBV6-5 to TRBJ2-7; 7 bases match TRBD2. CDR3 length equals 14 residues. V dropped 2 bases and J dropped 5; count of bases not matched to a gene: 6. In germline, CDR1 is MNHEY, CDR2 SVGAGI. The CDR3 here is CASSYGLVGDEQYF. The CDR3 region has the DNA TGTGCCAGCAGTTACGGACTAGTGGGAGACGAGCAGTACTTC.

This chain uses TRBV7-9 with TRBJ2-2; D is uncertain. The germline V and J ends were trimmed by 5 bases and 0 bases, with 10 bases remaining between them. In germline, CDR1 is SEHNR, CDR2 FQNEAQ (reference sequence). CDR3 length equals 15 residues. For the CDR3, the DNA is TGTGCCAGCAGCCGCCTGGGCCCGAACACCGGGGAGCTGTTTTTT. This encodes CASSRLGPNTGELFF.

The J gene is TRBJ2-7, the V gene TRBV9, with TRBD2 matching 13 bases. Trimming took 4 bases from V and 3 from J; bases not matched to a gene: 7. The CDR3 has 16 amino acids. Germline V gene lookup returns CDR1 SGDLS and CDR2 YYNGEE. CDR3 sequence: CASSPPGLAGLYEQYF. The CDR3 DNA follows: TGTGCCAGCAGCCCCCCGGGACTAGCGGGGCTCTACGAGCAGTACTTC.

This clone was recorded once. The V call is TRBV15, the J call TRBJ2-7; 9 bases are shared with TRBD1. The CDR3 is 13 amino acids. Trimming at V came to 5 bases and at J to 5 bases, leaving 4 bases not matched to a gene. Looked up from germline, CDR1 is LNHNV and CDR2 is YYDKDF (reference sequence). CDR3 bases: TGTGCCACCAGCCGGACAGGGGCCGACGAGCAGTACTTC. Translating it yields CATSRTGADEQYF.

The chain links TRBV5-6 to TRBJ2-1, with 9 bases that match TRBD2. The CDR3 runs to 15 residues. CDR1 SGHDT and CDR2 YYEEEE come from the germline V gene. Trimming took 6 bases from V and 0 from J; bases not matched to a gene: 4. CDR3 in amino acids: CASTFSGSSYNEQFF. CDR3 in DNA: TGTGCCAGCACCTTTAGCGGGAGCTCCTACAATGAGCAGTTCTTC.

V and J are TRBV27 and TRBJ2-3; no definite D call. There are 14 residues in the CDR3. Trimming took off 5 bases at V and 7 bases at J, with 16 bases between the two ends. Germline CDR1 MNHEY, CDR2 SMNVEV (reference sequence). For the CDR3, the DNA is TGTGCCAGCAGTCCCAGCCTAGGTCCATATACGCAGTATTTT. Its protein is CASSPSLGPYTQYF.

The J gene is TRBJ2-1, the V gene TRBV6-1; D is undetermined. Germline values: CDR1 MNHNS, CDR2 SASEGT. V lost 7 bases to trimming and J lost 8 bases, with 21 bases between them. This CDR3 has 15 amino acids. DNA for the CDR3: TGTGCCAGCAAGGCCCTGGGCCCCGCGTATGATGAGCAGTTCTTC. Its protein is CASKALGPAYDEQFF.

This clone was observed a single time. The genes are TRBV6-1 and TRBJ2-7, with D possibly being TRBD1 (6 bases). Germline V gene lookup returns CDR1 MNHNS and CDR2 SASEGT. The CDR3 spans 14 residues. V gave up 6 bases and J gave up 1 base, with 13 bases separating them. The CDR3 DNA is TGTGCCAGCAGGATGACAGGACTTTCCTACGAGCAGTACTTC. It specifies CASRMTGLSYEQYF.

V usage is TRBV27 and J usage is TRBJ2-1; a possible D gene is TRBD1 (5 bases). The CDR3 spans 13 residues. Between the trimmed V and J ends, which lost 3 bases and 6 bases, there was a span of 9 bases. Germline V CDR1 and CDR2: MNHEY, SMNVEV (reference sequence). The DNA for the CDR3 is TGTGCCAGCAGTTTCCGACAGATCAATGAGCAGTTCTTC. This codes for CASSFRQINEQFF.

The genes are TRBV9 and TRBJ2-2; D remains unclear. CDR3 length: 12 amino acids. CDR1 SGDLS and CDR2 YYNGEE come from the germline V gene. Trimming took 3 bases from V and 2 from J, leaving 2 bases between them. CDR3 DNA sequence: TGTGCCAGCAGCGAAAACACCGGGGAGCTGTTTTTT. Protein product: CASSENTGELFF.

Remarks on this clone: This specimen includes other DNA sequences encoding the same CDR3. CDR3 nucleotide sequence: TGCAGCGTTGTTGGGGTAGGAGATACGCAGTATTTT. Its translation is CSVVGVGDTQYF. The V call is TRBV29-1, the J call TRBJ2-3; D ambiguous. V was cut by 4 bases and J by 5 bases, with 10 bases left in between. Germline V gene lookup returns CDR1 SQVTM and CDR2 ANQGSEA. CDR3 length: 12 residues.

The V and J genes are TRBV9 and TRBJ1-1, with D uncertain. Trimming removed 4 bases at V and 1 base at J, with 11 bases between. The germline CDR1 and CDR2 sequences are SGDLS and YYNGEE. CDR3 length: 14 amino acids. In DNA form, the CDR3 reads TGTGCCAGCAGCCCCTTAACGGGGAACACTGAAGCTTTCTTT. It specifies CASSPLTGNTEAFF.

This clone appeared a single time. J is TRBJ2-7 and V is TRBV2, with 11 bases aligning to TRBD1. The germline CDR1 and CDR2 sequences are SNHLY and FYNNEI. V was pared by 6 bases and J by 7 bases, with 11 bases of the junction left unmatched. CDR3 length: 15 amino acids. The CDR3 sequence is CASRAGTGGRREQYF. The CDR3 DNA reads TGTGCCAGCAGAGCCGGGACAGGGGGTCGTAGAGAGCAGTACTTC.

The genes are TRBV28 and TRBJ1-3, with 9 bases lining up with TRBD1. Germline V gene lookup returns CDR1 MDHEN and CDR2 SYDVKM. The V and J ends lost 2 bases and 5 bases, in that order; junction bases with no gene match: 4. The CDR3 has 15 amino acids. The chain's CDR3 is CASSLHRGQRNTIYF. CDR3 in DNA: TGTGCCAGCAGTTTACACAGGGGGCAGAGAAACACCATATATTTT.

CDR3 in DNA: TGTGCCAGTATGAATGATGGGGCGGCAGATACGCAGTATTTT. Encoded protein: CASMNDGAADTQYF. The chain is built from TRBV19 and TRBJ2-3; D might be TRBD1 (5 bases). The CDR3 totals 14 residues. V gave up 7 bases and J gave up 4 bases, with 15 bases separating them. Germline CDR1 and CDR2: LNHDA and SQIVND (reference sequence).

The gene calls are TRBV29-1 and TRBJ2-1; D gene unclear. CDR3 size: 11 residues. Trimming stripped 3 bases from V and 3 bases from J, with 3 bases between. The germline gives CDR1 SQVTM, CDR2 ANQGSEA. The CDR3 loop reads CSVEVYNEQFF. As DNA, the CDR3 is TGCAGCGTTGAGGTCTACAATGAGCAGTTCTTC.

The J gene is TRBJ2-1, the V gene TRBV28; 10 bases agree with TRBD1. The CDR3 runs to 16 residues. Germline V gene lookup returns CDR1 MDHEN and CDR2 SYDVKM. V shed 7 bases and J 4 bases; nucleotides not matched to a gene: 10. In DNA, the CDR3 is TGTGCCAGCAACTCCCCCGGGACAGGGGTTTACAATGAGCAGTTCTTC. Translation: CASNSPGTGVYNEQFF.

CDR3 protein: CASSISVSPDTQYF. CDR3 sequence (DNA): TGTGCCAGTAGTATCAGTGTCAGTCCAGATACGCAGTATTTT. This chain connects TRBV19 to TRBJ2-3; D unresolved. Germline CDR1 LNHDA, CDR2 SQIVND (reference sequence). The CDR3 totals 14 residues. The V and J ends lost 3 bases and 4 bases respectively, with 11 bases between them.

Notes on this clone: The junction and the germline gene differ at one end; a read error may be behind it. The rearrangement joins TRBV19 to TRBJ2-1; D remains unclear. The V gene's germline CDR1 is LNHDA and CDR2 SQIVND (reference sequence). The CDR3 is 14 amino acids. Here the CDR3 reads CASRIGGKYNEQFF. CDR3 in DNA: TGTGCCAGTAGGATAGGTGGAAAATACAATGAGCAGTTCTTC.

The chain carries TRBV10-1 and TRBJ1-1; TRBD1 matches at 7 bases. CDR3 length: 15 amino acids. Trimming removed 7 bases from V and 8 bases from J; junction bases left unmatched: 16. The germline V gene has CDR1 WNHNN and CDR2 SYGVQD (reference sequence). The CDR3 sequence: CASTPLTGTPKEAFF. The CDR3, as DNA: TGCGCCAGCACCCCCTTGACAGGGACCCCCAAAGAAGCTTTCTTT.

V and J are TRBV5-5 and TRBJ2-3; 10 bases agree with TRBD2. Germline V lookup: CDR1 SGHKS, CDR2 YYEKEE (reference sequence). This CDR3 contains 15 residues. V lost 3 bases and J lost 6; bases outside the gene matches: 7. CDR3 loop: CASSSFSSGSDTQYF. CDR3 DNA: TGTGCCAGCAGCTCGTTTTCTAGCGGGAGTGATACGCAGTATTTT. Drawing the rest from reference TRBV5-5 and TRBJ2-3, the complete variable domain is DAGVTQSPTHLIKTRGQQVTLRCSPISGHKSVSWYQQVLGQGPQFIFQYYEKEERGRGNFPDRFSARQFPNYSSELNVNALLLGDSALYLCASSSFSSGSDTQYFGPGTRLTVL.

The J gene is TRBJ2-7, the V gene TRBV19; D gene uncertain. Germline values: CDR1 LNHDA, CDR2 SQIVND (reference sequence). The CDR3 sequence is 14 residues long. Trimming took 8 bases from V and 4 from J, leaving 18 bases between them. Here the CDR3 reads CASQSTGGIYEQYF. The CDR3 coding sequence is TGTGCCAGTCAGTCCACGGGTGGAATATACGAGCAGTACTTC.

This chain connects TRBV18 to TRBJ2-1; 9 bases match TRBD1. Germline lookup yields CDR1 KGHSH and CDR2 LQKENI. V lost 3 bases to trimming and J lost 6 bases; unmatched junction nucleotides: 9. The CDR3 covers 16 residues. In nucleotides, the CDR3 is TGTGCCAGCTCACCGGAGACAGGGGGAGTCGGCAATGAGCAGTTCTTC. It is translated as CASSPETGGVGNEQFF.

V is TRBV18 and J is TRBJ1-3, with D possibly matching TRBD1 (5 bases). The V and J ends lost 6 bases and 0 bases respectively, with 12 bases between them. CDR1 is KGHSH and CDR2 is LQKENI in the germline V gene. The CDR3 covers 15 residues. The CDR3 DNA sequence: TGTGCCAGCTCCCCTGGGACGAGCTCTGGAAACACCATATATTTT. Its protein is CASSPGTSSGNTIYF.

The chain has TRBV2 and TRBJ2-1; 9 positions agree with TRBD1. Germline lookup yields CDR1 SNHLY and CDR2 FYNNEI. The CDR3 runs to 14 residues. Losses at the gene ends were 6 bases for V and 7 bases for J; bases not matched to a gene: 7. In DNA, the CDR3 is TGTGCCAGCAGACGTGGACAGGGGAGGAATGAGCAGTTCTTC. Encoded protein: CASRRGQGRNEQFF.

DNA for the CDR3: TGTGCCAGCTCCCAGGGAGGGGGCAGGCAGCCCCAGCATTTT. Protein: CASSQGGGRQPQHF. The J gene is TRBJ1-5, the V gene TRBV5-4; TRBD1 matches at 7 bases. This CDR3 region has 14 residues. Germline loops: CDR1 SGHNT, CDR2 YYREEE (reference sequence). Trimming took 7 bases from V and 7 from J; bases not matched to a gene: 11.

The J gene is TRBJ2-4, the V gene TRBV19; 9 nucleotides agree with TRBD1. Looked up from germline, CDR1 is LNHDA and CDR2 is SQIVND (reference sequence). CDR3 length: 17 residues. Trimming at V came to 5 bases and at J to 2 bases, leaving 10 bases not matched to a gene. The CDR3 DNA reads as TGTGCCAGTAGTCCCCGGGACAGGGTTTCGCCCAAAAACATTCAGTACTTC. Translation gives CASSPRDRVSPKNIQYF. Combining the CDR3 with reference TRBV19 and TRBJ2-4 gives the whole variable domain DGGITQSPKYLFRKEGQNVTLSCEQNLNHDAMYWYRQDPGQGLRLIYYSQIVNDFQKGDIAEGYSVSREKKESFPLTVTSAQKNPTAFYLCASSPRDRVSPKNIQYFGAGTRLSVL.

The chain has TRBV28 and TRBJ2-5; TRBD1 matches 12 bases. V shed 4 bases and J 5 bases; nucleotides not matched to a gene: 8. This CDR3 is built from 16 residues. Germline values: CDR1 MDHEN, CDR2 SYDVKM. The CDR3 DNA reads TGTGCCAGCAGTTCCCGCCGGGACAGGGGGCCGGAGACCCAGTACTTC. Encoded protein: CASSSRRDRGPETQYF. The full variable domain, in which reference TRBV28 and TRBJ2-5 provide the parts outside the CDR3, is DVKVTQSSRYLVKRTGEKVFLECVQDMDHENMFWYRQDPGLGLRLIYFSYDVKMKEKGDIPEGYSVSREKKERFSLILESASTNQTSMYLCASSSRRDRGPETQYFGPGTRLLVL.